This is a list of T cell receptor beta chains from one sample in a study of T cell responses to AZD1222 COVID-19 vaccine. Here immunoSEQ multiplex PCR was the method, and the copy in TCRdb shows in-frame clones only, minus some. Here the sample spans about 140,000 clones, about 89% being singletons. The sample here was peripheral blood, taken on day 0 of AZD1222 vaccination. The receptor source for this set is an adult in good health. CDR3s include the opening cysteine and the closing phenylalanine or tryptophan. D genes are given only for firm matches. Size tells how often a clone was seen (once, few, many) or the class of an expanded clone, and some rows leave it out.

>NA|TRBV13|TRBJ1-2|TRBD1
CASRQQGSQGYTF
TGTGCCAGCAGACAACAGGGGTCGCAAGGCTACACCTTC
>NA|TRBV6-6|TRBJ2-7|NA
CASSWGGPAWYEQYF
TGTGCCAGCAGTTGGGGGGGGCCCGCGTGGTACGAGCAGTACTTC
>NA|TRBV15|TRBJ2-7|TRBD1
CATSAYRDRGDEQYF
TGTGCCACCAGCGCATACCGGGACAGGGGCGACGAGCAGTACTTC
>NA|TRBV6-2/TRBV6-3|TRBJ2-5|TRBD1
CASSWAGTAQETQYF
TGTGCCAGCAGTTGGGCCGGGACAGCGCAAGAGACCCAGTACTTC
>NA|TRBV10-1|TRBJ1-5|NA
CATHPGHHQPQHF
TGCGCCACCCATCCGGGACACCATCAGCCCCAGCATTTT
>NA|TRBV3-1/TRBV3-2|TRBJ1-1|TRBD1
CASSQGQGKTEAFF
TGTGCCAGCAGCCAGGGACAGGGAAAAACTGAAGCTTTCTTT
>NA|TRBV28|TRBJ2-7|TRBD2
CASSSGGYYEQYF
TGTGCCAGCAGCTCGGGAGGGTACTACGAGCAGTACTTC
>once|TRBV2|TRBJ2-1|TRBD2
CASSEILAGGLSYNEQFF
TGTGCCAGCAGTGAAATACTAGCGGGGGGACTGTCCTACAATGAGCAGTTCTTC
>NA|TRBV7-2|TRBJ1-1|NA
CASSLGGSVTEAFF
TGTGCCAGCAGCTTAGGAGGGTCAGTCACTGAAGCTTTCTTT
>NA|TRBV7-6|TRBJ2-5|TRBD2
CASSLAGLAQETQYF
TGTGCCAGCAGCTTAGCGGGACTAGCACAAGAGACCCAGTACTTC
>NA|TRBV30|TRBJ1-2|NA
CAWTWGAGGYTF
TGTGCCTGGACTTGGGGGGCTGGTGGCTACACCTTC
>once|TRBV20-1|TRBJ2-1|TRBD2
CSASPTSGRIGEQFF
TGCAGTGCTAGTCCGACTAGCGGGAGGATTGGTGAGCAGTTCTTC
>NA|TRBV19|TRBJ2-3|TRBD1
CASSKGQGVFIDTQYF
TGTGCCAGTAGTAAGGGACAGGGTGTTTTTATAGATACGCAGTATTTT
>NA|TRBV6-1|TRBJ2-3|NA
CASSTGLLKWDTQYF
TGTGCCAGCAGCACCGGACTTCTAAAGTGGGATACGCAGTATTTT
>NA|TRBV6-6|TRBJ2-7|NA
CASRAGSPPYEQYF
TGTGCCAGCAGGGCAGGATCTCCTCCCTACGAGCAGTACTTC
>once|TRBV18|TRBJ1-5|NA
CASSPSVRDQPQHF
TGTGCCAGCTCACCCTCTGTGAGGGATCAGCCCCAGCATTTT
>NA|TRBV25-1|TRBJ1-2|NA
CASSGRDYGYTF
TGTGCCAGCAGCGGACGGGACTATGGCTACACCTTC
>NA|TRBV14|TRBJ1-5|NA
CASSQVQGVGNQPQHF
TGTGCCAGCAGCCAAGTACAAGGGGTAGGGAATCAGCCCCAGCATTTT
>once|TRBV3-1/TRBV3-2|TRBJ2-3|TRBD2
CASSPWTRDTQYF
TGTGCCAGCAGCCCCTGGACTAGGGATACGCAGTATTTT
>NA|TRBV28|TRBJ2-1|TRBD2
CASSLTSGYFSYNEQFF
TGTGCCAGCAGTTTGACTAGCGGGTATTTCTCCTACAATGAGCAGTTCTTC
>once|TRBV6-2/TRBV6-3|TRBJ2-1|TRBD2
CASSYGTSGGNNEQFF
TGTGCCAGCAGTTACGGAACTAGCGGGGGAAACAATGAGCAGTTCTTC
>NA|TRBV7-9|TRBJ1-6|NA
CASSLASYNSPLHF
TGTGCCAGCAGCCTCGCCTCTTATAATTCACCCCTCCACTTT
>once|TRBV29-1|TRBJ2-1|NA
CSVDRYDNEQFF
TGCAGCGTTGATAGGTACGACAATGAGCAGTTCTTC
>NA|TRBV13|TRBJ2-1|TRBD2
CASSPRTSGDDNEQFF
TGTGCCAGCAGCCCCCGGACTAGCGGGGATGACAATGAGCAGTTCTTC
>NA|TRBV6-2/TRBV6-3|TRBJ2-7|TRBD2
CASSSPSGTSGTPRTYEQYF
TGTGCCAGCAGTTCTCCTTCCGGGACTAGCGGGACCCCCCGGACTTACGAGCAGTACTTC
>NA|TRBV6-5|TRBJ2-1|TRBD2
CASRPTSGRGYRQFF
TGTGCCAGCAGACCCACTAGCGGGAGGGGCTATAGGCAGTTCTTC
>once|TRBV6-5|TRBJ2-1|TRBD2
CASTPLSGDYNEQFF
TGTGCCAGCACGCCACTTAGCGGGGATTACAATGAGCAGTTCTTC
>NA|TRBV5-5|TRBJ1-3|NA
CASSLAVSSGNTIYF
TGTGCCAGCAGCTTGGCAGTCTCCTCTGGAAACACCATATATTTT
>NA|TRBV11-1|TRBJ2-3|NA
CASSLQPTSTDTQYF
TGTGCCAGCAGCTTACAGCCTACTAGCACAGATACGCAGTATTTT
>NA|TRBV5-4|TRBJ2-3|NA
CASSLRTDTDTQYF
TGTGCCAGCAGCCTCAGGACAGACACAGATACGCAGTATTTT
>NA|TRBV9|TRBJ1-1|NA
CASSVDGFMNTEAFF
TGTGCCAGCAGCGTAGATGGGTTTATGAACACTGAAGCTTTCTTT
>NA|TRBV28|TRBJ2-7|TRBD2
CASSSPHGGSGDEQYF
TGTGCCAGCAGTTCCCCCCACGGCGGGAGCGGGGACGAGCAGTACTTC
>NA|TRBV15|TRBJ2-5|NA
CATSLGGGGNQETQYF
TGTGCCACCAGCCTCGGCGGAGGGGGAAACCAAGAGACCCAGTACTTC
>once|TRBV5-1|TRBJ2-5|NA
CASSLGGSSPQETQYF
TGCGCCAGCAGCTTGGGTGGTTCCAGCCCCCAAGAGACCCAGTACTTC
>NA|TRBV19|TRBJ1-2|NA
CASSITGTGYGYTF
TGTGCCAGTAGTATAACGGGCACAGGGTATGGCTACACCTTC
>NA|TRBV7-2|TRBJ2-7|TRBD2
CASRQRERSYEQYF
TGTGCCAGCAGGCAGCGGGAGCGCTCCTACGAGCAGTACTTC
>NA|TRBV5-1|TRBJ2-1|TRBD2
CASSWASGGNSYNEQFF
TGCGCCAGCAGCTGGGCTAGCGGGGGAAACTCCTACAATGAGCAGTTCTTC
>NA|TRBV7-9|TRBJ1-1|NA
CASSLGGRTEAFF
TGTGCCAGCAGCTTAGGGGGGCGCACTGAAGCTTTCTTT
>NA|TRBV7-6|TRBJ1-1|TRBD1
CASTNGTVIFTEAFF
TGTGCCAGCACCAACGGGACAGTAATCTTCACTGAAGCTTTCTTT
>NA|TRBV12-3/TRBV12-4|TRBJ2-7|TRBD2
CASGRRRRGEQYF
TGTGCCAGCGGCCGCAGACGGCGGGGGGAGCAGTACTTC